This T cell receptor beta chain was found in a study of low-dose radiotherapy and immunotherapy resistance in tumors. At least ten counts were recorded for this clonotype. The CDR3 has 11 amino acids. Germline V gene sequence: CDR1 SNHLY, CDR2 FYNNEI. With 3 bases removed from V and 9 bases from J, the gap between germline ends came to 9 bases. With TRAV- and TRBV-specific primers, first-strand cDNA was made, covering the alpha and beta chains. Amplification, which lasted around 20 PCR cycles, used a constant-region primer and V-primer adapter to amplify TCRs. Isolated mRNA underwent amplification by in vitro transcription. A single record per CDR3 protein comes from TCRdb applying MiXCR to the reads. Counted here are about 82,000 distinct CDR3 sequences, over 15% occurring once; the ten biggest clones make up about 5.9%. Stated time point: before trial treatment.

The genes are TRBV2 and TRBJ2-7; D gene unclear. The sample consisted of PBMCs, taken before treatment. The sequence was collected from a male donor with prostate cancer. As DNA, the CDR3 is TGTGCCAGCAGTGAGACGGAGTGGCAGTACTTC. Translating it yields CASSETEWQYF.